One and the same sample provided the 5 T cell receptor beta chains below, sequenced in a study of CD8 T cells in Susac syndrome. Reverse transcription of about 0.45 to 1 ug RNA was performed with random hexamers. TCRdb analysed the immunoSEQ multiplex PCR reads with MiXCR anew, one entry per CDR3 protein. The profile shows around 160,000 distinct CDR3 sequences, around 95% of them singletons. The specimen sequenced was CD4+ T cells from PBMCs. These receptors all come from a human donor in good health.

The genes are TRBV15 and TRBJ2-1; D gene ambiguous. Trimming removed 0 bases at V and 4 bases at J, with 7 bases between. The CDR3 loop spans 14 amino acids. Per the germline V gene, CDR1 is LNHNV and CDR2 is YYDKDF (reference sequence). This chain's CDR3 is CATSRDGPYNEQFF. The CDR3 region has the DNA TGTGCCACCAGCAGAGACGGACCATACAATGAGCAGTTCTTC.

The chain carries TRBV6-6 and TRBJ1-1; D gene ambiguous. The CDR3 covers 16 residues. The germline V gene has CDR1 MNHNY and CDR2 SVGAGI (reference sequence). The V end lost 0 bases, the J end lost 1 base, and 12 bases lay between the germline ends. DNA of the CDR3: TGTGCCAGCAGTTACTCGGGCACCTCAGGGAACACTGAAGCTTTCTTT. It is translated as CASSYSGTSGNTEAFF.

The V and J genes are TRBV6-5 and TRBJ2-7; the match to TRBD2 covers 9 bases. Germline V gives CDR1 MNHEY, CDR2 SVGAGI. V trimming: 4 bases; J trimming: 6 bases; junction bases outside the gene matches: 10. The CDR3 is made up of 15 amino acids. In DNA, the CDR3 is TGTGCCAGCAGTTCCCGCGGGACTAGCACTCCCGAGCAGTACTTC. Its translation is CASSSRGTSTPEQYF.

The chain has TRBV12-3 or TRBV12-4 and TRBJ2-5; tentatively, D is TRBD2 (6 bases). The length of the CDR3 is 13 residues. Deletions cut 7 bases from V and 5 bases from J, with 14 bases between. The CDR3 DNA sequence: TGTGCCAGCAAAGGGACTGGGGGGGAGACCCAGTACTTC. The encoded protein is CASKGTGGETQYF.

The CDR3 region is CASRGQGSQPQHF. CDR3 DNA sequence: TGTGCCAGCAGAGGACAGGGAAGCCAGCCCCAGCATTTT. The rearrangement joins TRBV2 to TRBJ1-5, with 8 bases lining up with TRBD1. The V and J ends lost 6 bases and 7 bases, in that order; junction bases with no gene match: 5. Germline lookup yields CDR1 SNHLY and CDR2 FYNNEI. The CDR3 spans 13 residues.